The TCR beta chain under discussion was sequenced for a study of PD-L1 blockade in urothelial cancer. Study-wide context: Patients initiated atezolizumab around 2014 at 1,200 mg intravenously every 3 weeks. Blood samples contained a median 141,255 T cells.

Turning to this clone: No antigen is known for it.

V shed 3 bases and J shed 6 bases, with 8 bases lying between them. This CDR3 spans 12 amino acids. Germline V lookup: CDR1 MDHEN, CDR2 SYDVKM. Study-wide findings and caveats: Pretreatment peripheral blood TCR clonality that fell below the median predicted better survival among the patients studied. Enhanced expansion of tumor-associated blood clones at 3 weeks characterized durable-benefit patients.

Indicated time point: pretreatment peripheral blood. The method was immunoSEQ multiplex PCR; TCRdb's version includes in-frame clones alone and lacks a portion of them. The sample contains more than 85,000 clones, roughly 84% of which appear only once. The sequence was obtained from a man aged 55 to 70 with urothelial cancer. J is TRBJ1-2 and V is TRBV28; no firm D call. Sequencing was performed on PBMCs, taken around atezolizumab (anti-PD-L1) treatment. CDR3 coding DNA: TGTGCCAGCAGTTTCTCCGGTAATGGCTACACCTTC. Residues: CASSFSGNGYTF.